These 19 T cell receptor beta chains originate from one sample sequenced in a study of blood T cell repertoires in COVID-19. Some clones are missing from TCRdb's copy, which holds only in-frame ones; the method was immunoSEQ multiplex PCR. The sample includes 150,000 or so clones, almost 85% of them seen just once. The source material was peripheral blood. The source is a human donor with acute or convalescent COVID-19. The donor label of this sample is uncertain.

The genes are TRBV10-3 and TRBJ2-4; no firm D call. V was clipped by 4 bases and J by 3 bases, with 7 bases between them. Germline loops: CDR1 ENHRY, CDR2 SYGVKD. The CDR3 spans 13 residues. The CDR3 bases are TGTGCCATCAGTGCCGGAGTCAAAAACATTCAGTACTTC. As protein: CAISAGVKNIQYF.

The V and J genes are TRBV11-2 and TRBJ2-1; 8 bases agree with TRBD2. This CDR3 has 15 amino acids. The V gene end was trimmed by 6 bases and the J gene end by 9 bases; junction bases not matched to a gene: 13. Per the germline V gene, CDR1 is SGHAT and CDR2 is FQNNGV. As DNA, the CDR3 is TGTGCCAGCAGACATCCGGGACTAGTGAATGGTGAGCAGTTCTTC. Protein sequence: CASRHPGLVNGEQFF.

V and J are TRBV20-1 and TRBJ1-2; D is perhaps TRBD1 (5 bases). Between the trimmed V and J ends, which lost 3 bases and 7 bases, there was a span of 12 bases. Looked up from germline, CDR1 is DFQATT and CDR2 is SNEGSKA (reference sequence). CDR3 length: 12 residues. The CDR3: CSASKGNLGYTF. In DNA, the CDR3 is TGCAGTGCTAGTAAGGGGAACCTTGGCTACACCTTC.

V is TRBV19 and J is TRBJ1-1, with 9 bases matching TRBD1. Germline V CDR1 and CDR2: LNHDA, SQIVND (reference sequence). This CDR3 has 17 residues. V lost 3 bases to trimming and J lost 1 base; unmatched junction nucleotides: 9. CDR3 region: CASSIIRGTGSNTEAFF. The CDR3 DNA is TGTGCCAGTAGTATTATAAGGGGGACAGGGTCGAACACTGAAGCTTTCTTT. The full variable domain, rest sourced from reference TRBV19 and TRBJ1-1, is DGGITQSPKYLFRKEGQNVTLSCEQNLNHDAMYWYRQDPGQGLRLIYYSQIVNDFQKGDIAEGYSVSREKKESFPLTVTSAQKNPTAFYLCASSIIRGTGSNTEAFFGQGTRLTVV.

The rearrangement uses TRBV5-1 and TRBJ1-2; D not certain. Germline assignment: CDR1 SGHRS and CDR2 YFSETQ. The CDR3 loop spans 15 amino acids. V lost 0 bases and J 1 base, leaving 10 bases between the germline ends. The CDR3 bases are TGCGCCAGCAGCTTGGACGCGGACTATAACTATGGCTACACCTTC. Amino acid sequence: CASSLDADYNYGYTF.

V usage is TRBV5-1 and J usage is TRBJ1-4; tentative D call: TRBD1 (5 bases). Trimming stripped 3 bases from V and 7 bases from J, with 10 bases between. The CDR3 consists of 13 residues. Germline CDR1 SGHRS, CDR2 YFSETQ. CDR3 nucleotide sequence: TGCGCCAGCAGCTGGTGGCAGGGTGAAAAACTGTTTTTT. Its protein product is CASSWWQGEKLFF.

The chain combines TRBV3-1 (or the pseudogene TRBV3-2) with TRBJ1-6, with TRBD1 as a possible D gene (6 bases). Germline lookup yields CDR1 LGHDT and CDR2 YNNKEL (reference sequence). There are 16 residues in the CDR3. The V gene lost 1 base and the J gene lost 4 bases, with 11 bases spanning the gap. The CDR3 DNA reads TGTGCCAGCAGCCAAGTCGGGACATCGTATAATTCACCCCTCCACTTT. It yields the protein CASSQVGTSYNSPLHF.

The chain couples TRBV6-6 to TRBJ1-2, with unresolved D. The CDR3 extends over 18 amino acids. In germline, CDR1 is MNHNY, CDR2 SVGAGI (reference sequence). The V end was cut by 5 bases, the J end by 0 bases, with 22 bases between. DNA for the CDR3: TGTGCCAGCAGTCCCTTTGGAGGCAGGAAGATGACTAACTATGGCTACACCTTC. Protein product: CASSPFGGRKMTNYGYTF.

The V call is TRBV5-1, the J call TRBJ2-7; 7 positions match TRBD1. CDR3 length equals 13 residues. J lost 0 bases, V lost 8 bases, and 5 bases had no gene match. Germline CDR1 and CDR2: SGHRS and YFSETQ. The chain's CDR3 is CARIRDSSYEQYF. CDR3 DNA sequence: TGCGCCAGGATAAGGGACAGCTCCTACGAGCAGTACTTC.

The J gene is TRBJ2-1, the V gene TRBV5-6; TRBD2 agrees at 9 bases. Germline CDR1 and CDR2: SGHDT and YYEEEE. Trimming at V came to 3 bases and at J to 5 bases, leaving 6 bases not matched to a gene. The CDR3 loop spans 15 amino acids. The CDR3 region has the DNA TGTGCCAGCAGCTGGGCGGGGGGGCCAGACAATGAGCAGTTCTTC. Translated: CASSWAGGPDNEQFF.

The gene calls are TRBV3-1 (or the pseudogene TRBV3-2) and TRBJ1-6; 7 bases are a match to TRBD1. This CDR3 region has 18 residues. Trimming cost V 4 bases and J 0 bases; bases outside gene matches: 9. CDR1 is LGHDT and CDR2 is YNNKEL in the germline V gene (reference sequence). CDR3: CASSPDRLGGSYNSPLHF. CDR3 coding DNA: TGTGCCAGCAGCCCGGACAGGCTGGGTGGCTCCTATAATTCACCCCTCCACTTT.

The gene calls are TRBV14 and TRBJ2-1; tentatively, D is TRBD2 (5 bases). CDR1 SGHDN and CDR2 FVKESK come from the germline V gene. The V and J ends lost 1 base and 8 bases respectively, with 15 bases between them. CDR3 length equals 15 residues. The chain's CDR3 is CASSQATSLYDEQFF. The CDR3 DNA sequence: TGTGCCAGCAGCCAAGCAACTAGTCTATATGATGAGCAGTTCTTC.

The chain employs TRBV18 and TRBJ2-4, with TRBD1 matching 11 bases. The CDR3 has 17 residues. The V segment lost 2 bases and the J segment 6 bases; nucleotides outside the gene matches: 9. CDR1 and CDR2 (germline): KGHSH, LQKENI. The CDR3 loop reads CASSPGQGAIGGNIQYF. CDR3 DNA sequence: TGTGCCAGCTCACCAGGACAGGGGGCGATCGGGGGAAACATTCAGTACTTC.

Here the CDR3 reads CASSPATGGVLYGYTF. CDR3 nucleotides: TGTGCCAGCAGCCCCGCGACAGGGGGCGTTTTATATGGCTACACCTTC. The V and J genes are TRBV7-8 and TRBJ1-2, with TRBD1 matching 10 bases. The CDR3 loop spans 16 amino acids. Per germline, CDR1 SGHVS and CDR2 FQNEAQ. After removal of 5 bases from V and 5 bases from J, the junction contained 11 bases not matched to a gene.

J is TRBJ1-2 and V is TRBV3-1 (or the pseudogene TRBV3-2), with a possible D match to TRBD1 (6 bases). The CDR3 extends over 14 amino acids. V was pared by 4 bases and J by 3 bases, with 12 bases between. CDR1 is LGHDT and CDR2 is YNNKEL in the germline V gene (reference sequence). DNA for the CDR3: TGTGCCAGCAGCCGGGGACAAAGGGACTATGGCTACACCTTC. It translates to CASSRGQRDYGYTF.

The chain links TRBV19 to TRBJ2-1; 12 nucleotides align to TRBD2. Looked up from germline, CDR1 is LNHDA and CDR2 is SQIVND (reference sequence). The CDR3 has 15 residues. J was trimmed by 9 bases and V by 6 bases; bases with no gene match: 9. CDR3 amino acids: CASSPLAGGLGEQFF. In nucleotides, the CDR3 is TGTGCCAGTAGCCCCCTAGCGGGGGGGCTCGGTGAGCAGTTCTTC.

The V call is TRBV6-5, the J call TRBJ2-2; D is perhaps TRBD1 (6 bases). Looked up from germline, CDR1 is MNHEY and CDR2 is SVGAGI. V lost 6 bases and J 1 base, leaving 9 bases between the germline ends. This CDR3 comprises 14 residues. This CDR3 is CASRWTENTGELFF. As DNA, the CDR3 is TGTGCCAGCAGGTGGACAGAGAACACCGGGGAGCTGTTTTTT.

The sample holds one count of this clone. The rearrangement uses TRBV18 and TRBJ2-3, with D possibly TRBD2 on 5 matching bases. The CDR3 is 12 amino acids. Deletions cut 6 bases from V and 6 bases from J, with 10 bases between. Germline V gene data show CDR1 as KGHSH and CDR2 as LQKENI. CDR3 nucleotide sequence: TGTGCCAGCTCCGGGGAAAGGGATACGCAGTATTTT. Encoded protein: CASSGERDTQYF.

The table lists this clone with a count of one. Written as DNA, the CDR3 is TGTGCCACCAGCCTTATGATGGGGCCCCAAGAGACCCAGTACTTC. Translating it yields CATSLMMGPQETQYF. The chain recombines TRBV15 with TRBJ2-5; TRBD1 might be the D (5 bases). Germline V CDR1 and CDR2: LNHNV, YYDKDF (reference sequence). Between the trimmed V and J ends, which lost 5 bases and 1 base, there was a span of 14 bases. This CDR3 contains 15 residues. Drawing the rest from reference TRBV15 and TRBJ2-5, the complete variable domain is DAMVIQNPRYQVTQFGKPVTLSCSQTLNHNVMYWYQQKSSQAPKLLFHYYDKDFNNEADTPDNFQSRRPNTSFCFLDIRSPGLGDTAMYLCATSLMMGPQETQYFGPGTRLLVL.